This passage covers 29 T cell receptor beta chains from one sample sequenced in a study of T cells after yellow fever vaccination. TCRdb re-analysed the 5' RACE reads in MiXCR, keeping a single row per CDR3 protein. The sample contains hundreds of thousands of distinct CDR3 sequences, roughly 13% of which appear only once. Specimen: PBMCs, collected on the day of the yellow fever booster vaccination. These receptor sequences come from a man aged 30 to 45 who received the YFV17D yellow fever vaccine.

The chain joins TRBV20-1 to TRBJ1-2; D is perhaps TRBD1 (5 bases). Germline CDR1 is DFQATT and CDR2 is SNEGSKA (reference sequence). CDR3 size: 12 residues. V lost 1 base and J lost 7, with 10 bases in between. The CDR3 DNA sequence: TGCAGTGCTAGAGCAACAGGACGTGGCTACACCTTC. Translated, it gives CSARATGRGYTF.

The chain combines TRBV20-1 with TRBJ2-2; 9 bases align to TRBD1. Germline V gives CDR1 DFQATT, CDR2 SNEGSKA (reference sequence). The CDR3 length is 14 residues. The J segment lost 1 base and the V segment lost 6 bases, leaving 3 bases of the junction unmatched. The CDR3 region has the DNA TGCAGTGCGCGACAGGGGGGGAACACCGGGGAGCTGTTTTTT. Residues: CSARQGGNTGELFF.

This clonotype was seen ten or more times. The rearrangement uses TRBV5-1 and TRBJ1-2; the D is unclear. Germline-derived CDR1 and CDR2 are SGHRS and YFSETQ. The CDR3 contains 12 residues. The V end was cut by 3 bases, the J end by 4 bases, with 7 bases between. The CDR3 loop reads CASSYDVYGYTF. The DNA of the CDR3 is TGCGCCAGCAGCTACGATGTCTATGGCTACACCTTC.

This clonotype was found a few times. The genes are TRBV3-1 and TRBJ2-3; 9 bases line up with TRBD2. Germline V gene sequence: CDR1 LGHDT, CDR2 YNNKEL (reference sequence). The CDR3 runs to 17 residues. Losses at the gene ends were 0 bases for V and 8 bases for J; bases not matched to a gene: 12. CDR3: CASSQESLAGETVTQYF. The CDR3 nucleotides read TGTGCCAGCAGCCAAGAGAGTTTAGCGGGAGAAACGGTTACGCAGTATTTT.

This rearrangement joins TRBV9 to TRBJ1-2, with TRBD1 identical over 9 bases. The ends lost 3 bases at V and 2 bases at J; junction bases unmatched: 11. The germline CDR1 and CDR2 sequences are SGDLS and YYNGEE. CDR3 size: 17 residues. The chain's CDR3 is CASSAPLGQGLNYGYTF. CDR3 nucleotides: TGTGCCAGCAGCGCCCCCCTTGGACAGGGGCTGAACTATGGCTACACCTTC.

This clonotype was seen a handful of times. The V and J genes are TRBV9 and TRBJ2-1; D ambiguous. V was clipped by 0 bases and J by 1 base, with 8 bases between them. This CDR3 has 15 residues. Germline V gives CDR1 SGDLS, CDR2 YYNGEE. CDR3 region: CASSVGLPSYNEQFF. DNA of the CDR3: TGTGCCAGCAGCGTAGGACTCCCTTCCTACAATGAGCAGTTCTTC.

The chain carries TRBV7-9 and TRBJ2-7; 7 nucleotides align to TRBD1. CDR1 and CDR2 from the germline V gene are SEHNR and FQNEAQ (reference sequence). This CDR3 is built from 15 residues. The J segment lost 5 bases and the V segment lost 1 base, leaving 8 bases of the junction unmatched. CDR3 bases: TGTGCCAGCAGCTTAGGGGTGACAGGGTCCCACGAGCAGTACTTC. Its protein is CASSLGVTGSHEQYF. Variable domain in full (rest from reference TRBV7-9 and TRBJ2-7): DTGVSQNPRHKITKRGQNVTFRCDPISEHNRLYWYRQTLGQGPEFLTYFQNEAQLEKSRLLSDRFSAERPKGSFSTLEIQRTEQGDSAMYLCASSLGVTGSHEQYFGPGTRLTVT.

This clonotype was counted only a few times. V usage is TRBV12-3 or TRBV12-4 and J usage is TRBJ2-3; D is possibly TRBD2 (6 bases). This CDR3 contains 14 residues. V dropped 3 bases and J dropped 3 bases, with 10 bases sitting between them. CDR3: CASSLEGLTDTQYF. The DNA for the CDR3 is TGTGCCAGCAGTTTGGAGGGTTTGACAGATACGCAGTATTTT.

This clonotype has a handful of counts. This chain joins TRBV7-2 and TRBJ2-5; D possibly matches TRBD1 or TRBD2 (7 bases each). The CDR3 runs to 16 residues. CDR1 and CDR2 from the germline V gene are SGHTA and FQGNSA. The V and J ends lost 5 bases and 5 bases respectively, with 21 bases between them. The CDR3 DNA sequence: TGTGCCAGCAGCATCAGGGGGAGCGGGATCGGGGAGACCCAGTACTTC. Translation gives CASSIRGSGIGETQYF.

This clonotype was picked up a small number of times. The chain uses TRBV20-1 and TRBJ1-2; TRBD1 matches at 7 bases. Trimming took 6 bases from V and 3 from J; bases not matched to a gene: 4. The CDR3 is made up of 12 amino acids. Germline CDR1 DFQATT, CDR2 SNEGSKA (reference sequence). For the CDR3, the DNA is TGCAGTGCATCCGACAGGGACTATGGCTACACCTTC. It codes for CSASDRDYGYTF.

This sequence joins TRBV28 and TRBJ2-3; TRBD2 aligns across 8 bases. The germline CDR1 and CDR2 sequences are MDHEN and SYDVKM. V shed 7 bases, J shed 4 bases, and the junction held 7 bases outside the gene matches. There are 14 residues in the CDR3. DNA of the CDR3: TGTGCCAGCACTCCAGCGGGAGCGGCAGATACGCAGTATTTT. It is translated as CASTPAGAADTQYF.

The J gene is TRBJ2-2, the V gene TRBV29-1; D is possibly TRBD1 (6 bases). V gave up 0 bases and J gave up 6 bases, with 8 bases separating them. The CDR3 length is 13 residues. Germline V lookup: CDR1 SQVTM, CDR2 ANQGSEA. CDR3: CSVEEQGPGELFF. The CDR3 DNA is TGCAGCGTTGAAGAACAGGGCCCCGGGGAGCTGTTTTTT.

The chain recombines TRBV6-1 with TRBJ2-1; TRBD2 agrees at 9 bases. The CDR3 sequence is 14 residues long. V trimming: 8 bases; J trimming: 5 bases; junction bases outside the gene matches: 7. Germline V gene sequence: CDR1 MNHNS, CDR2 SASEGT. The CDR3 coding sequence is TGTGCCAGCTCGGGCGGGAGGGTGAACAATGAGCAGTTCTTC. As protein: CASSGGRVNNEQFF.

The rearrangement links TRBV4-3 to TRBJ1-2; no clear D gene. Trimming took off 0 bases at V and 4 bases at J, with 12 bases between the two ends. Germline lookup yields CDR1 LGHNA and CDR2 YSLEER. The length of the CDR3 is 15 residues. CDR3 in DNA: TGCGCCAGCAGCCAAGAAGGTTGGTCAGGCTATGGCTACACCTTC. Translation gives CASSQEGWSGYGYTF.

This clonotype appeared a few times. V gene TRBV12-3 or TRBV12-4 combines with J gene TRBJ2-3; tentatively, D is TRBD2 (5 bases). Trimming took 3 bases from V and 5 from J, leaving 18 bases between them. The CDR3 runs 16 residues. The CDR3 DNA follows: TGTGCCAGCAGTTTTCGTGCTAGCCTCCACGGAGATACGCAGTATTTT. It codes for CASSFRASLHGDTQYF.

Only a few counts were recorded for this clonotype. The chain uses TRBV6-5 and TRBJ2-2; D remains unclear. This CDR3 is 15 amino acids long. Trimming left V 0 bases short and J 2 bases short, with 7 bases between. CDR1 is MNHEY and CDR2 is SVGAGI in the germline V gene. The CDR3 region is CASSYSNPNTGELFF. In DNA form, the CDR3 reads TGTGCCAGCAGTTACTCGAATCCAAACACCGGGGAGCTGTTTTTT.

V and J are TRBV20-1 and TRBJ2-7; tentative D call: TRBD1 (6 bases). The V gene lost 6 bases and the J gene lost 3 bases, with 15 bases spanning the gap. CDR3 length: 13 residues. CDR1 is DFQATT, CDR2 SNEGSKA, per germline (reference sequence). The CDR3 region is CSASRDTSYEQYF. The CDR3 DNA sequence: TGCAGTGCCTCACGGGACACGAGCTACGAGCAGTACTTC.

This clonotype appeared a few times. This rearrangement joins TRBV6-2 or TRBV6-3 to TRBJ2-2; 8 nucleotides agree with TRBD2. The V gene end was trimmed by 6 bases and the J gene end by 0 bases; junction bases not matched to a gene: 3. Germline-derived CDR1 and CDR2 are MNHEY and SVGEGT. The CDR3 length is 15 residues. This chain's CDR3 is CASRTAGANTGELFF. The CDR3 DNA sequence: TGTGCCAGCAGGACAGCGGGGGCGAACACCGGGGAGCTGTTTTTT.

In its sample, this clonotype was seen a few times. This chain joins TRBV12-3 or TRBV12-4 and TRBJ2-1; TRBD2 might be the D (6 bases). The ends were cut back, 5 bases at V and 0 bases at J, with 14 bases in the middle. The CDR3 is made up of 16 amino acids. CDR3 protein: CASSRLAVSSYNEQFF. The CDR3 DNA is TGTGCCAGCAGTCGCTTAGCGGTTAGCTCCTACAATGAGCAGTTCTTC.

This clonotype was seen a few times. The chain uses TRBV12-3 or TRBV12-4 and TRBJ2-7; 11 bases line up with TRBD2. The CDR3 loop spans 14 amino acids. The V segment lost 5 bases and the J segment 7 bases; nucleotides outside the gene matches: 7. CDR3 nucleotides: TGTGCCAGCAGTAGTAGCGGGAGGGCCGATGAGCAGTACTTC. Protein: CASSSSGRADEQYF.

A few counts support this clonotype. J is TRBJ2-7 and V is TRBV15, with TRBD2 as a possible D gene (5 bases). CDR3 length equals 14 residues. The V end lost 6 bases, the J end lost 2 bases, and 14 bases lay between the germline ends. In germline, CDR1 is LNHNV, CDR2 YYDKDF (reference sequence). CDR3 DNA: TGTGCCACCAGTCCTTCTGGGCGGGCCTACGAGCAGTACTTC. Residues: CATSPSGRAYEQYF.

This clonotype occurred a few times. The CDR3 DNA follows: TGTGCCAGTAGTACCACGACAGGGGGCGAAACGCAGTATTTT. Amino acid sequence: CASSTTTGGETQYF. The chain uses TRBV19 and TRBJ2-3; 10 bases are a match to TRBD1. CDR1 is LNHDA and CDR2 is SQIVND in the germline V gene (reference sequence). With V trimmed by 4 bases and J by 9 bases, 7 bases remained unmatched. CDR3 length: 14 residues.

This clonotype has a count of ten or more. This chain uses TRBV12-3 or TRBV12-4 with TRBJ2-1, with D maybe TRBD1 (5 bases). This CDR3 has 14 residues. V was trimmed by 5 bases and J by 5 bases, leaving 13 bases between them. The CDR3 reads CASSDRNTHNEQFF. The CDR3 DNA reads TGTGCCAGCAGTGACAGAAATACCCACAATGAGCAGTTCTTC.

The genes are TRBV6-1 and TRBJ2-2, with TRBD2 matching 9 bases. This CDR3 region has 15 residues. V shed 5 bases, J shed 3 bases, and the junction held 4 bases outside the gene matches. The V gene's germline CDR1 is MNHNS and CDR2 SASEGT. The CDR3 coding sequence is TGTGCCAGCAGTCCTAGCGGGAAATACACCGGGGAGCTGTTTTTT. Its protein product is CASSPSGKYTGELFF.

This clonotype appeared many times. The chain couples TRBV5-1 to TRBJ2-2; maybe TRBD1 (6 bases). CDR1 is SGHRS, CDR2 YFSETQ, per germline. This CDR3 is 15 amino acids long. Deletions cut 0 bases from V and 0 bases from J, with 6 bases between. CDR3 loop: CASSLDRANTGELFF. For the CDR3, the DNA is TGCGCCAGCAGCTTGGACAGGGCGAACACCGGGGAGCTGTTTTTT.

CDR3 in amino acids: CASSFDLSYTQYF. The CDR3 DNA is TGTGCCAGCAGCTTTGACCTAAGCTATACGCAGTATTTT. This sequence joins TRBV7-6 and TRBJ2-3; D gene ambiguous. CDR1 and CDR2 (germline): SGHVS, FNYEAQ. CDR3 length: 13 residues. Trimming took 3 bases from V and 7 from J, leaving 11 bases between them.

The chain joins TRBV4-2 to TRBJ2-7, with D possibly being TRBD1 or TRBD2 (5 bases each). Germline lookup yields CDR1 LGHNA and CDR2 YNFKEQ. This CDR3 contains 12 residues. V was pared by 2 bases and J by 5 bases, with 7 bases between. The CDR3 protein is CASSQRDHEQYF. The CDR3 nucleotides are TGTGCCAGCAGCCAAAGGGACCACGAGCAGTACTTC.

This chain uses TRBV5-1 with TRBJ2-1, with 9 bases aligning to TRBD2. The CDR3 has 14 amino acids. Germline V gene sequence: CDR1 SGHRS, CDR2 YFSETQ. The J segment lost 10 bases and the V segment lost 1 base, leaving 6 bases of the junction unmatched. The CDR3 sequence: CASSLRVAGDEQFF. For the CDR3, the DNA is TGCGCCAGCAGCTTGAGGGTAGCGGGAGACGAGCAGTTCTTC.

This clonotype was observed a handful of times. The chain joins TRBV4-3 to TRBJ2-3; D ambiguous. Trimming cost V 4 bases and J 2 bases, with 13 bases left between them. The CDR3 spans 15 residues. Germline V CDR1 and CDR2: LGHNA, YSLEER. The CDR3: CASSLQNYNTDTQYF. The CDR3 DNA follows: TGCGCCAGCAGCCTCCAGAACTATAACACAGATACGCAGTATTTT.